This T cell receptor beta chain was sequenced for a study of response to subunit inactivated influenza vaccine. TCRdb used MiXCR to reprocess the RT-PCR reads, holding one entry per CDR3 protein. Of about 540,000 distinct CDR3 sequences listed, around a quarter are singletons. V gave up 5 bases and J gave up 1 base; unmatched junction bases: 6. The germline V gene has CDR1 MNHNS and CDR2 SASEGT. The CDR3 sequence is 16 residues long. These sequences were also reported in another study, on T cells expressing NK-cell markers. This second study says: Production of TCR beta cDNA relied on 5'RACE template switching with UMIs. The authors restricted sorting to alpha-beta TCR T cells with an anti-gamma-delta TCR antibody in several experiments. The study found these clonotypes also leading the CD3+CD56-NKG2C+ fraction in a handful of donors.

The rearrangement links TRBV6-1 to TRBJ2-5; TRBD2 matches 11 bases. Sequencing was performed on CD4+ T cells sorted from PBMCs, taken about 13 days after vaccination. This receptor was identified in a man aged 50-59 years who received an inactivated influenza vaccine. For the CDR3, the DNA is TGTGCCAGCAGTAAGGGTCTAGCGGGGGGCCAAGAGACCCAGTACTTC. It yields the protein CASSKGLAGGQETQYF.